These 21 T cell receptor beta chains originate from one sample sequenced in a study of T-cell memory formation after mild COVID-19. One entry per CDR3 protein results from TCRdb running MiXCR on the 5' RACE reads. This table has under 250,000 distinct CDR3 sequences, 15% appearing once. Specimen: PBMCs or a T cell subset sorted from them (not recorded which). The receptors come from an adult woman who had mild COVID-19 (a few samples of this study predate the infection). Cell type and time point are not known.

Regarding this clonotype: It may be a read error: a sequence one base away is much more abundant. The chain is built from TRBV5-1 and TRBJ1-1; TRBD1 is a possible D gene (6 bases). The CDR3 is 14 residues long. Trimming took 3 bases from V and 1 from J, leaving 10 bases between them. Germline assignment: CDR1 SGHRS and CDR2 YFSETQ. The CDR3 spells CASSSATGNTEAFF. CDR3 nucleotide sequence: TGCGCCAGCAGCTCCGCGACAGGGAACACTGAAGCTTTCTTT.

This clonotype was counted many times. In DNA, the CDR3 is TGTGCCAGCAGCTTAACCGGAGATACGCAGTATTTT. Protein product: CASSLTGDTQYF. The chain combines TRBV7-3 with TRBJ2-3; the D is unclear. The CDR3 contains 12 residues. In germline, CDR1 is SGHTA, CDR2 FQGTGA. The V gene lost 0 bases and the J gene lost 5 bases, with 3 bases spanning the gap.

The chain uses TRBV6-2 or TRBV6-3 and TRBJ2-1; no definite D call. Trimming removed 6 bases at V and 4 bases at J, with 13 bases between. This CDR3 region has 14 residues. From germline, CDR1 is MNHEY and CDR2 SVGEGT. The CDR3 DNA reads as TGTGCCAGCAGACGAGGAGTGGGGTACAATGAGCAGTTCTTC. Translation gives CASRRGVGYNEQFF.

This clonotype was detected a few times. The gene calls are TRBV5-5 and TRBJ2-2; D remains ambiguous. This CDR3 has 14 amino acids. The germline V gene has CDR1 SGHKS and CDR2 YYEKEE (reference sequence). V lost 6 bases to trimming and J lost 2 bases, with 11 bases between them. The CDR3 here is CASTKDGNTGELFF. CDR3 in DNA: TGTGCCAGCACCAAGGACGGAAACACCGGGGAGCTGTTTTTT.

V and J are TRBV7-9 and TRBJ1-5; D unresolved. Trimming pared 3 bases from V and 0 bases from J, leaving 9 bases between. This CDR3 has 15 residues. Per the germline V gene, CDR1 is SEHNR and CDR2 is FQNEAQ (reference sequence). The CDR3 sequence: CASSFGENSNQPQHF. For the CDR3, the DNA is TGTGCCAGCAGCTTCGGCGAAAATAGCAATCAGCCCCAGCATTTT.

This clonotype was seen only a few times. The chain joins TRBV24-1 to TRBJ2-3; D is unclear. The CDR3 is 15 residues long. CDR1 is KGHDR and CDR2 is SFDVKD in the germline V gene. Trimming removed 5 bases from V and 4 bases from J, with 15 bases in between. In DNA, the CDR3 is TGTGCCACCAGTGTTTCTTGGTCGGGCCCAGATACGCAGTATTTT. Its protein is CATSVSWSGPDTQYF.

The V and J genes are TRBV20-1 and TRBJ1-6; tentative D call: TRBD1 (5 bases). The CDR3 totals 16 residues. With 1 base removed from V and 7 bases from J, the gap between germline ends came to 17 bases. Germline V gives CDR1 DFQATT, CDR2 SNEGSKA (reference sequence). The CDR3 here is CSARGQGVFWNSPLHF. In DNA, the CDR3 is TGCAGTGCTAGAGGGCAGGGCGTGTTTTGGAATTCACCCCTCCACTTT.

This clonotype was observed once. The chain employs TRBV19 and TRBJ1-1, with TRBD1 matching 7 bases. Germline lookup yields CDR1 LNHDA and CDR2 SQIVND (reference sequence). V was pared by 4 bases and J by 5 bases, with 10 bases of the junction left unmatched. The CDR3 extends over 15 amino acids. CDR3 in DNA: TGTGCCAGTAGTAGGGGGACAGTTCGGAGGACTGAAGCTTTCTTT. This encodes CASSRGTVRRTEAFF. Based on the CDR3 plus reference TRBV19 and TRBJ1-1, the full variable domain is DGGITQSPKYLFRKEGQNVTLSCEQNLNHDAMYWYRQDPGQGLRLIYYSQIVNDFQKGDIAEGYSVSREKKESFPLTVTSAQKNPTAFYLCASSRGTVRRTEAFFGQGTRLTVV.

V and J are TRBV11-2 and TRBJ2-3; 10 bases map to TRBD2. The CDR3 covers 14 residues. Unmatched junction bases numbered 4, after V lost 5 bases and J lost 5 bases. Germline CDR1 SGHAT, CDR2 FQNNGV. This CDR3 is CASSLERGGDTQYF. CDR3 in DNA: TGTGCCAGCAGCCTGGAGCGGGGGGGAGATACGCAGTATTTT.

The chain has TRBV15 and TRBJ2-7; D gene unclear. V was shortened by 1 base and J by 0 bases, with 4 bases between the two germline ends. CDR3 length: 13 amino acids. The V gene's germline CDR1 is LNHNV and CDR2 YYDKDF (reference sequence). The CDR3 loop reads CATSRVNSYEQYF. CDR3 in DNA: TGTGCCACCAGCAGAGTAAACTCCTACGAGCAGTACTTC. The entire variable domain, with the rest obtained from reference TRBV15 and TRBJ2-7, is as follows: DAMVIQNPRYQVTQFGKPVTLSCSQTLNHNVMYWYQQKSSQAPKLLFHYYDKDFNNEADTPDNFQSRRPNTSFCFLDIRSPGLGDTAMYLCATSRVNSYEQYFGPGTRLTVT.

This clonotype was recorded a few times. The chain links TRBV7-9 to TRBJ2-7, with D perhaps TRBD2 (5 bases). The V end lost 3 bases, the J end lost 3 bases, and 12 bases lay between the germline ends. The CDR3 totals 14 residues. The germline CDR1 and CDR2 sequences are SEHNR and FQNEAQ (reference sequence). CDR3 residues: CASSFSAEVYEQYF. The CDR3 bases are TGTGCCAGCAGCTTCTCGGCGGAGGTCTACGAGCAGTACTTC.

CDR3 DNA sequence: TGTGCCAGCAGCCCCCGTGGGGGTATGAACACTGAAGCTTTCTTT. It encodes CASSPRGGMNTEAFF. This chain connects TRBV7-3 to TRBJ1-1; possible D gene TRBD1, 5 bases. Germline V gene lookup returns CDR1 SGHTA and CDR2 FQGTGA. V was clipped by 5 bases and J by 0 bases, with 13 bases between them. This CDR3 region has 15 residues.

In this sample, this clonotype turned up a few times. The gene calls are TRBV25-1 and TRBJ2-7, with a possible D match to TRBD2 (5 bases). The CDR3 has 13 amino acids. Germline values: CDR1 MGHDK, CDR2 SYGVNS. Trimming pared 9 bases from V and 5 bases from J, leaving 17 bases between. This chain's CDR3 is CASVNEGVNEQYF. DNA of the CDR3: TGTGCCAGTGTAAATGAGGGAGTCAACGAGCAGTACTTC.

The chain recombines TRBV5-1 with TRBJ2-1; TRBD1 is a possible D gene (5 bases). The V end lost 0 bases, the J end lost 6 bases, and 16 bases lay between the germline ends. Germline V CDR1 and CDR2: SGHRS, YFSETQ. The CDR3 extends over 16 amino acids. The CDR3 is CASSLASGQKGNEQFF. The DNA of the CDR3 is TGCGCCAGCAGCTTGGCGTCAGGGCAGAAAGGCAATGAGCAGTTCTTC.

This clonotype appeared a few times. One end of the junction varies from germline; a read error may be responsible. The CDR3 protein is CASSGGSSRETQYF. CDR3 DNA: TGTGCTAGCAGCGGCGGGAGTTCGCGTGAGACCCAGTACTTC. This chain uses TRBV7-7 with TRBJ2-5, with 7 bases matching TRBD2. The CDR3 consists of 14 residues. Germline V gene sequence: CDR1 SSHAT, CDR2 FNYEAQ (reference sequence).

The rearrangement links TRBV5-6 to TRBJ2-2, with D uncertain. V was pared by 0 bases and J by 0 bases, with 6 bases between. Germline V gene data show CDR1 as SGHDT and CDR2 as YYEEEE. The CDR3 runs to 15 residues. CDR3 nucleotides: TGTGCCAGCAGCTTGGCAACAGCGAACACCGGGGAGCTGTTTTTT. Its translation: CASSLATANTGELFF.

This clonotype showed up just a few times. This CDR3 reads CASSVAKSGYTF. For the CDR3, the DNA is TGTGCCAGCAGCGTAGCTAAAAGTGGCTACACCTTC. V gene TRBV9 combines with J gene TRBJ1-2; the D is unclear. Germline CDR1 is SGDLS and CDR2 is YYNGEE. V was clipped by 0 bases and J by 7 bases, with 7 bases between them. The CDR3 is 12 residues long. Supplemented by reference TRBV9 and TRBJ1-2, the full variable domain reads DSGVTQTPKHLITATGQRVTLRCSPRSGDLSVYWYQQSLDQGLQFLIQYYNGEERAKGNILERFSAQQFPDLHSELNLSSLELGDSALYFCASSVAKSGYTFGSGTRLTVV.

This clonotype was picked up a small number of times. Here the CDR3 DNA reads TGTGCCAGCTCACCTGCTGAGGGAGGCTCCTACGAGCAGTACTTC. It codes for CASSPAEGGSYEQYF. The chain recombines TRBV18 with TRBJ2-7; the D gene is possibly TRBD2 (6 bases). This CDR3 has 15 residues. Germline V lookup: CDR1 KGHSH, CDR2 LQKENI. The V and J ends lost 3 bases and 0 bases respectively, with 12 bases between them.

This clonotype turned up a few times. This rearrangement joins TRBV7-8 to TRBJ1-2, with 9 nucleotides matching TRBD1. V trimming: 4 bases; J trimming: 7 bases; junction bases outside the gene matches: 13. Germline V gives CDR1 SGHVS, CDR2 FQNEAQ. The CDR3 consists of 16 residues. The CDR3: CASSSEHRGRPAGYTF. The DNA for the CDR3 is TGTGCCAGCAGCTCAGAACACAGGGGGCGCCCGGCTGGCTACACCTTC.

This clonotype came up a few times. CDR3 amino acids: CASSTQGLTDTQYF. The CDR3 nucleotides read TGTGCCAGCAGCACACAGGGGTTAACAGATACGCAGTATTTT. The J gene is TRBJ2-3, the V gene TRBV9; 7 nucleotides align to TRBD1. CDR1 is SGDLS and CDR2 is YYNGEE in the germline V gene. After removal of 4 bases from V and 3 bases from J, the junction contained 5 bases not matched to a gene. This CDR3 has 14 residues. The full variable domain, in which reference TRBV9 and TRBJ2-3 provide the parts outside the CDR3, is DSGVTQTPKHLITATGQRVTLRCSPRSGDLSVYWYQQSLDQGLQFLIQYYNGEERAKGNILERFSAQQFPDLHSELNLSSLELGDSALYFCASSTQGLTDTQYFGPGTRLTVL.

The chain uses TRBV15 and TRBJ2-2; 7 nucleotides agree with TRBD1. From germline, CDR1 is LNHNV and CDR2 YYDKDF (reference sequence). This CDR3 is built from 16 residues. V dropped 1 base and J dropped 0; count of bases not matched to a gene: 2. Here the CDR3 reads CATSRGGQANTGELFF. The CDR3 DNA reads TGTGCCACCAGCAGAGGAGGACAGGCGAACACCGGGGAGCTGTTTTTT.